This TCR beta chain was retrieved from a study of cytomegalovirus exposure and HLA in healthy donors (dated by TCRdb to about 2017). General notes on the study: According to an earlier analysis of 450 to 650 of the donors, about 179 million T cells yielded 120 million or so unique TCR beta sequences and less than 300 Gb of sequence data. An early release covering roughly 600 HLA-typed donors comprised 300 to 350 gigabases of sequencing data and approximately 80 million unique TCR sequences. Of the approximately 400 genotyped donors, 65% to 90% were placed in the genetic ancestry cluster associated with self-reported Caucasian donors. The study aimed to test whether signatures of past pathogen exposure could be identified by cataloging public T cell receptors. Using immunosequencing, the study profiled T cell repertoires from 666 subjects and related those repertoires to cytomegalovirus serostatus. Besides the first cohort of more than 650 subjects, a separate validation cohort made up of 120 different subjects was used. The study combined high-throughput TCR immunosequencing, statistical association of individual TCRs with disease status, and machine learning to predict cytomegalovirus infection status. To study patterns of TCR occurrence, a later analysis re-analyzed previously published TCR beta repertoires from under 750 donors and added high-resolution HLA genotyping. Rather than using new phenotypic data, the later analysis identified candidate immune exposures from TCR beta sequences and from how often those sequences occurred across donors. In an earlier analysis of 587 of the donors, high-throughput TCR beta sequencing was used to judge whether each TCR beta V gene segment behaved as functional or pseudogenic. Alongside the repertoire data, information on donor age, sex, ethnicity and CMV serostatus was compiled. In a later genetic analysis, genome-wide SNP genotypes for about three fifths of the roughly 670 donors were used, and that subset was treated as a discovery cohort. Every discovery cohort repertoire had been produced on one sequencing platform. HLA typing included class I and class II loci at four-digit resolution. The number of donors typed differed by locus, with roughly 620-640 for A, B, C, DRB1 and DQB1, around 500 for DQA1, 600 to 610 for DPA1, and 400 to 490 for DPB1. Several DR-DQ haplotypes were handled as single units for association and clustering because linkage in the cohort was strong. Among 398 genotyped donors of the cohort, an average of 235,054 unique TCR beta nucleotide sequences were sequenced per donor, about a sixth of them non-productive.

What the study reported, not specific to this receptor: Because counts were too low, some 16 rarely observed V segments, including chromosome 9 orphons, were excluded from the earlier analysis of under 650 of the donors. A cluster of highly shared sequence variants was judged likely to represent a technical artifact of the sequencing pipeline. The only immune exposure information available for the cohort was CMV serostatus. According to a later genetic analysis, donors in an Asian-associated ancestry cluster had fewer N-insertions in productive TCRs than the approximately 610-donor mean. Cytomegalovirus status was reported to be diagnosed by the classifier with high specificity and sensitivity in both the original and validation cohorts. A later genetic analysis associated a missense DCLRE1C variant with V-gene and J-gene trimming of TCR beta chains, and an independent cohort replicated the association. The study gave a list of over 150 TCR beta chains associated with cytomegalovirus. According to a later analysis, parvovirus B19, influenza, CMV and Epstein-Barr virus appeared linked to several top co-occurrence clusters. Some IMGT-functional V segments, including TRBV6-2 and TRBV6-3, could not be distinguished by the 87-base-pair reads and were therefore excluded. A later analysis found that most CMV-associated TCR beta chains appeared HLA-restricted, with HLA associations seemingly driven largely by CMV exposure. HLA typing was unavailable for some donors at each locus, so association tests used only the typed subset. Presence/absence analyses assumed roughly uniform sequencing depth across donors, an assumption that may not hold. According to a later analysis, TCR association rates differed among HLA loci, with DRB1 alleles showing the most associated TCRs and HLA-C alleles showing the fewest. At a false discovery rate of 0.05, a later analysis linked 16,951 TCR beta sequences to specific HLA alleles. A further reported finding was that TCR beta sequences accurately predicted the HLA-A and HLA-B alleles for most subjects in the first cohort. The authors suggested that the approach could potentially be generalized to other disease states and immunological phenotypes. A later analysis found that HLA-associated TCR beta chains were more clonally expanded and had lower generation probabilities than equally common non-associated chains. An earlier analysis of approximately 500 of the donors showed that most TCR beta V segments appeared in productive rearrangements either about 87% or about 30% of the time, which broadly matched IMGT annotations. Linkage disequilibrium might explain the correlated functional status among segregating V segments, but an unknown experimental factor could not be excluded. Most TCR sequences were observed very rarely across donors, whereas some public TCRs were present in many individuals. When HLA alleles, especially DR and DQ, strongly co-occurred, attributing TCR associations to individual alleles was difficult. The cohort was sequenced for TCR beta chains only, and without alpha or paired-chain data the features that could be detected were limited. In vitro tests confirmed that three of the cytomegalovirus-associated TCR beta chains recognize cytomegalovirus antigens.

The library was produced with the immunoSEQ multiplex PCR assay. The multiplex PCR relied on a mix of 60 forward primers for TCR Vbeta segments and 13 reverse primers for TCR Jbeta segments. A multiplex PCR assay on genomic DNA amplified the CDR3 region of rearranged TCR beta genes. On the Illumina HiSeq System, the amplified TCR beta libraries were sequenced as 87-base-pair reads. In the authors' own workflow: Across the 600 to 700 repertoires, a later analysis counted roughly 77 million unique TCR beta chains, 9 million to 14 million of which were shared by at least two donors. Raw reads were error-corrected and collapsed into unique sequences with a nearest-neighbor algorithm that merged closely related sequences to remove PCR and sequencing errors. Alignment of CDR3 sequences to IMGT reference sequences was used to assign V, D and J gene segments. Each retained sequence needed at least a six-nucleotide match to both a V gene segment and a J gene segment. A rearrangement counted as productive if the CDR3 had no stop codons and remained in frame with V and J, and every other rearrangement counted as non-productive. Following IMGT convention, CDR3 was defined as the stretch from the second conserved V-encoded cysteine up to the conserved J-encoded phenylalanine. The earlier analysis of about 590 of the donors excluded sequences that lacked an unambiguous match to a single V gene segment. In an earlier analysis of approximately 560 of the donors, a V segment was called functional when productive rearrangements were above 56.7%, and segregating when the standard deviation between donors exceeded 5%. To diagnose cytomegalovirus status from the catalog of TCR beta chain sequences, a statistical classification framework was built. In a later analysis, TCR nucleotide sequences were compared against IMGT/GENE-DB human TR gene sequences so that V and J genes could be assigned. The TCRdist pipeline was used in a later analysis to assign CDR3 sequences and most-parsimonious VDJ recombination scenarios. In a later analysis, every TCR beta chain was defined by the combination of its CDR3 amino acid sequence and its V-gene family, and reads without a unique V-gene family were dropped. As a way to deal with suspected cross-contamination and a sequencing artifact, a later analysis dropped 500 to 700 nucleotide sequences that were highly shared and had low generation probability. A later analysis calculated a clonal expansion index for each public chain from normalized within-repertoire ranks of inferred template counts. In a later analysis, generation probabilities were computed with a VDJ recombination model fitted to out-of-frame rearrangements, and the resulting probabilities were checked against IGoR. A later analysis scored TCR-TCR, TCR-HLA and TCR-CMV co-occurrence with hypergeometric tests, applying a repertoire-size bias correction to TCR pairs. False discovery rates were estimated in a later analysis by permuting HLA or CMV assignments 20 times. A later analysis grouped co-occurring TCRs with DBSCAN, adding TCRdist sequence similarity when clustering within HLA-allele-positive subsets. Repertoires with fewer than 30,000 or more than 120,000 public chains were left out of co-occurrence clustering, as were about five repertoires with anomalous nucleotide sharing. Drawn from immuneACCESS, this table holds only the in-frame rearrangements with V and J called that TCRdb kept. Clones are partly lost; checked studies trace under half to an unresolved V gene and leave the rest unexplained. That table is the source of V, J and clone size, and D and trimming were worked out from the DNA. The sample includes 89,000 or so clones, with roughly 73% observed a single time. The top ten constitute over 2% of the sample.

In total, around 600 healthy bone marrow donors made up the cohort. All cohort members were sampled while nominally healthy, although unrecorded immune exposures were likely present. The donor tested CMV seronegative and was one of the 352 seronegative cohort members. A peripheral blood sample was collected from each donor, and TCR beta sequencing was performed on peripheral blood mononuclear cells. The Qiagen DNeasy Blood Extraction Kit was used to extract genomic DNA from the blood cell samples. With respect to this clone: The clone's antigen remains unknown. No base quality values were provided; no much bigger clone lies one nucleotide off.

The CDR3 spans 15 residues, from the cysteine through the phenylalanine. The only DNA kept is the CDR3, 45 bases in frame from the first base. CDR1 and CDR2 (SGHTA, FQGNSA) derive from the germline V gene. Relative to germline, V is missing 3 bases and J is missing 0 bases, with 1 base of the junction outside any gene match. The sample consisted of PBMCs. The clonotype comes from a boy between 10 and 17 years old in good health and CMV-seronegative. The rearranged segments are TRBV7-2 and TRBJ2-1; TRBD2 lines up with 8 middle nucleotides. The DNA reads TGTGCCAGCAGCTTTACTAGCGGCTCCTACAATGAGCAGTTCTTC. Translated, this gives CASSFTSGSYNEQFF.